This T cell receptor beta chain was found in a study of early T cells in non-severe SARS-CoV-2 infection. TCRdb re-called the 5' RACE reads through MiXCR, storing one row per CDR3 protein. The table records about 80,000 distinct CDR3 sequences, roughly 9.6% of them present only once. About this clonotype itself: A much larger clonotype is one base distant, so this may be a read error.

Germline V gives CDR1 SEHNR, CDR2 FQNEAQ (reference sequence). The V end lost 5 bases, the J end lost 7 bases, and 19 bases lay between the germline ends. This CDR3 comprises 15 residues. This TCR came from an adult who was a healthcare worker with PCR-confirmed SARS-CoV-2 infection or an uninfected control (not recorded which). Material: whole blood. This sequence joins TRBV7-9 and TRBJ2-3, with D unresolved. The CDR3 protein is CASSKDRAGVYTQYF. The CDR3 DNA sequence: TGTGCCAGCAGCAAGGACCGCGCCGGAGTTTATACGCAGTATTTT.